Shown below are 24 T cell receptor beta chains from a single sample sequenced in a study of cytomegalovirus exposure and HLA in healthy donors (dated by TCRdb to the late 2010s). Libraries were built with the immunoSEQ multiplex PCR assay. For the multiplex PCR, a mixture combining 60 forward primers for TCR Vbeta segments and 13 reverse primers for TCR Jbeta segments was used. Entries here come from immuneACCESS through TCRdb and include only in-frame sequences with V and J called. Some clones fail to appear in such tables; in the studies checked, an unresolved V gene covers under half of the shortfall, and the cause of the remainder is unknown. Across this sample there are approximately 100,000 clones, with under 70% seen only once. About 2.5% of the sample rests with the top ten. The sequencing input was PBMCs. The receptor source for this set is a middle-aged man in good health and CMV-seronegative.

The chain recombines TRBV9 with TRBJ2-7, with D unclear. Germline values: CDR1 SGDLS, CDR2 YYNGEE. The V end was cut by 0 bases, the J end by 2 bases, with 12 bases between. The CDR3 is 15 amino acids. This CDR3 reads CASSVAPKETYEQYF. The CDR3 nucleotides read TGTGCCAGCAGCGTAGCCCCTAAGGAGACCTACGAGCAGTACTTC.

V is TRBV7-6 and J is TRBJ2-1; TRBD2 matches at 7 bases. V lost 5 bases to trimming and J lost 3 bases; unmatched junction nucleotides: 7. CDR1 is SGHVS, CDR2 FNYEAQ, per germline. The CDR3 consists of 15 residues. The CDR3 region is CASSEGDYFYNEQFF. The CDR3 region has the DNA TGTGCCAGCAGCGAAGGGGACTACTTCTACAATGAGCAGTTCTTC. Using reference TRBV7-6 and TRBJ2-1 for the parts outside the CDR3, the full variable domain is GAGVSQSPRYKVTKRGQDVALRCDPISGHVSLYWYRQALGQGPEFLTYFNYEAQQDKSGLPNDRFSAERPEGSISTLTIQRTEQRDSAMYRCASSEGDYFYNEQFFGPGTRLTVL.

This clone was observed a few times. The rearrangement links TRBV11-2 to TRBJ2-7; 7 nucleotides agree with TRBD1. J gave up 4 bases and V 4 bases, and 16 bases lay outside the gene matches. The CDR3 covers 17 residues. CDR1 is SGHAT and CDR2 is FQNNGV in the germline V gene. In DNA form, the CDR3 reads TGTGCCAGCAGCTCTATCTACCGGGACAGACAAATATACGAGCAGTACTTC. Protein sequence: CASSSIYRDRQIYEQYF.

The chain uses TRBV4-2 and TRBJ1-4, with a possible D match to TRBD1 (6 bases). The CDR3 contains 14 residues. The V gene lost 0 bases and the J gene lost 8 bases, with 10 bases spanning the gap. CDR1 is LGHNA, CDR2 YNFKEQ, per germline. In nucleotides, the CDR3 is TGTGCCAGCAGCCAAGAATACGGGACAGAAAAACTGTTTTTT. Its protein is CASSQEYGTEKLFF.

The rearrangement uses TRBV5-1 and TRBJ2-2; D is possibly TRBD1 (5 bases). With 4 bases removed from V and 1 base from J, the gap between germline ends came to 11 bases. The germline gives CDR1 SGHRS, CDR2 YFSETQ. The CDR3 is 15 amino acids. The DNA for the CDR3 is TGCGCCAGCAGCGCGCAGGGAAAGAACACCGGGGAGCTGTTTTTT. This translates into CASSAQGKNTGELFF.

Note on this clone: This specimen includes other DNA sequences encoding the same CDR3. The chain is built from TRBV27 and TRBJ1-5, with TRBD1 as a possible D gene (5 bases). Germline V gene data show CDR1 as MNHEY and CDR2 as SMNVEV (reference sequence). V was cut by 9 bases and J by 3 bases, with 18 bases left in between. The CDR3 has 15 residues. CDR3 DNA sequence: TGTGCCAGTAGGTCCCTGGGGCAGAACAATCAGCCCCAGCATTTT. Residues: CASRSLGQNNQPQHF.

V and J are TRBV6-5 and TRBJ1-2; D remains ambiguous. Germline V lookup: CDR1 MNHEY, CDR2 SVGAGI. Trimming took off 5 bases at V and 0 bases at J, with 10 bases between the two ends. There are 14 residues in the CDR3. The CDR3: CASSQPGANYGYTF. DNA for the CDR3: TGTGCCAGCAGTCAGCCGGGAGCTAACTATGGCTACACCTTC.

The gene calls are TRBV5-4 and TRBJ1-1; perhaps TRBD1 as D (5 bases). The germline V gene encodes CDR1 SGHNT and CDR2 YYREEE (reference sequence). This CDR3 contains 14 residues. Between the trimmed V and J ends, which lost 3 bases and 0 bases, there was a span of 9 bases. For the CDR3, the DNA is TGTGCCAGCAGCTCAAGACAGATGAACACTGAAGCTTTCTTT. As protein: CASSSRQMNTEAFF.

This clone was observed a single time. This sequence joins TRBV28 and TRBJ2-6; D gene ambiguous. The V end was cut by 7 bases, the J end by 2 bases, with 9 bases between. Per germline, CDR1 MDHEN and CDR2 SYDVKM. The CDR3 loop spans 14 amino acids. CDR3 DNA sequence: TGTGCCAGCATGTTCCAAACTGGGGCCAACGTCCTGACTTTC. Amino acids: CASMFQTGANVLTF.

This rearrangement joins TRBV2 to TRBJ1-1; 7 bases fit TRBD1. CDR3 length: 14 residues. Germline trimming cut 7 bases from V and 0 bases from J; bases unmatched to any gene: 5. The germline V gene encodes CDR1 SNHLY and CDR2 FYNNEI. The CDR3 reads CASKGQTMNTEAFF. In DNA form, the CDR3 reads TGTGCCAGCAAGGGACAGACAATGAACACTGAAGCTTTCTTT.

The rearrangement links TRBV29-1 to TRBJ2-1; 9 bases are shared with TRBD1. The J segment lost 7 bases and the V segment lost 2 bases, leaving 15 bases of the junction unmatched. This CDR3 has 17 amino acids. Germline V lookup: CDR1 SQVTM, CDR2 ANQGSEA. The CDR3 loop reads CSVERPGTGLSLNEQFF. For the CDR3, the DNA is TGCAGCGTTGAAAGGCCCGGGACAGGGTTGAGTTTGAATGAGCAGTTCTTC.

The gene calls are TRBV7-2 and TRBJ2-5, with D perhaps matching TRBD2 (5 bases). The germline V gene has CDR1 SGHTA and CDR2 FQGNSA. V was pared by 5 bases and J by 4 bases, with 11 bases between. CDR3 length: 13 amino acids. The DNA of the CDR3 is TGTGCCAGCAGCCGACACGGAGGAGAGACCCAGTACTTC. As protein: CASSRHGGETQYF.

The CDR3 is CSVEVAGGTYEQYF. The CDR3 region has the DNA TGCAGCGTTGAAGTAGCGGGAGGCACCTACGAGCAGTACTTC. The chain uses TRBV29-1 and TRBJ2-7, with 10 bases identical to TRBD2. The V gene end was trimmed by 1 base and the J gene end by 2 bases; junction bases not matched to a gene: 2. This CDR3 has 14 amino acids. Germline lookup yields CDR1 SQVTM and CDR2 ANQGSEA.

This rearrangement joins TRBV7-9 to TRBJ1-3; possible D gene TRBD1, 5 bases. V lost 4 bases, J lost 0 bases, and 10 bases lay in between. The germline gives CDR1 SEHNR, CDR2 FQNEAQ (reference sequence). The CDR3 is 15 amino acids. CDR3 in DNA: TGTGCCAGCAGCTACCAGGACAACTCTGGAAACACCATATATTTT. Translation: CASSYQDNSGNTIYF.

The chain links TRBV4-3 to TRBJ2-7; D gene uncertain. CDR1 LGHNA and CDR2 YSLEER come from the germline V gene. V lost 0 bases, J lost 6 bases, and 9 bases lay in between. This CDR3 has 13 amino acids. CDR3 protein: CASSQENSGEQYF. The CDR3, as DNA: TGCGCCAGCAGCCAAGAGAACTCCGGCGAGCAGTACTTC.

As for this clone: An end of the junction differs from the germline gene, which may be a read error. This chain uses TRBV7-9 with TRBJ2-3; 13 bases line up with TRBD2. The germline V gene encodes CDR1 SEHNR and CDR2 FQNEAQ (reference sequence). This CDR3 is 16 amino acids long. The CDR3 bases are TGTTCCAGCAGCCTGGGACTAGCGGGGTCCACAGATACGCAGTATTTT. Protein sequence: CSSSLGLAGSTDTQYF. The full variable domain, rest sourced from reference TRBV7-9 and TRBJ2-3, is DTGVSQNPRHKITKRGQNVTFRCDPISEHNRLYWYRQTLGQGPEFLTYFQNEAQLEKSRLLSDRFSAERPKGSFSTLEIQRTEQGDSAMYLCSSSLGLAGSTDTQYFGPGTRLTVL.

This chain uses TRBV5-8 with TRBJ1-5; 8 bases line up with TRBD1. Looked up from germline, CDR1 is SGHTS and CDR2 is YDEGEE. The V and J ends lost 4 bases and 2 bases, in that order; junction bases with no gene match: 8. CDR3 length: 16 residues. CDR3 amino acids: CASSIRQGMGNQPQHF. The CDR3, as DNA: TGTGCCAGCAGCATAAGACAGGGGATGGGCAATCAGCCCCAGCATTTT.

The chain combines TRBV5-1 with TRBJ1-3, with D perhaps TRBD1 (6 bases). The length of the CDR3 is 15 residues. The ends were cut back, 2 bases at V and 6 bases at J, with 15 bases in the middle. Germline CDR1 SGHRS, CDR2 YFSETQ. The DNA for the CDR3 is TGCGCCAGCAGCTTAGGCAGGGGTCTTGAAAACACCATATATTTT. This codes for CASSLGRGLENTIYF.

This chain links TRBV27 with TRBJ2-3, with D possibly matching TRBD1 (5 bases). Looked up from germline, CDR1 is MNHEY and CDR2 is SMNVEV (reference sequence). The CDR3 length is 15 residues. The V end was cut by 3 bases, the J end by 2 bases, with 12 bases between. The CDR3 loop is CASSFNQGYTDTQYF. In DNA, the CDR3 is TGTGCCAGCAGTTTTAATCAGGGTTACACAGATACGCAGTATTTT.

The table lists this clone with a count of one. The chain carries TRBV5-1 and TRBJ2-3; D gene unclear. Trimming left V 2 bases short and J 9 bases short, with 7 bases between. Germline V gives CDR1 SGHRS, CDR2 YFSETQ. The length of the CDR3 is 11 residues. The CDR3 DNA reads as TGCGCCAGCAGCTTTTCAGGAACGCAGTATTTT. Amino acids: CASSFSGTQYF. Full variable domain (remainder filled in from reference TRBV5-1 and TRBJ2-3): KAGVTQTPRYLIKTRGQQVTLSCSPISGHRSVSWYQQTPGQGLQFLFEYFSETQRNKGNFPGRFSGRQFSNSRSEMNVSTLELGDSALYLCASSFSGTQYFGPGTRLTVL.

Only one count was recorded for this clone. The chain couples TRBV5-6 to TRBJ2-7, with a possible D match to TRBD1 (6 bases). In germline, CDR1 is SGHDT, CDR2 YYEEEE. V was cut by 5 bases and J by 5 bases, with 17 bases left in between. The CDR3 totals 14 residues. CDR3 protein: CASRGKGVLDEQYF. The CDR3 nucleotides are TGTGCCAGCAGAGGGAAGGGGGTTCTAGACGAGCAGTACTTC.

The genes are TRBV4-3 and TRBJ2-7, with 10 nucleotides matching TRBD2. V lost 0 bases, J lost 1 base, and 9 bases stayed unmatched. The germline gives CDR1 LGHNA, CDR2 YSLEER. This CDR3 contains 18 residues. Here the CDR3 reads CASSQDKQAGGLSYEQYF. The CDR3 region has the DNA TGCGCCAGCAGCCAAGATAAACAAGCGGGGGGGCTTTCCTACGAGCAGTACTTC.

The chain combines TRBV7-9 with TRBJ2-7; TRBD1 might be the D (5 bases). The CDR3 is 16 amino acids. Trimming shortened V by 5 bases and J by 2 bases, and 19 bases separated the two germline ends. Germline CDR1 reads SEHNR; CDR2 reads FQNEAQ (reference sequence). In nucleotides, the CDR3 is TGTGCCAGCAGCCCCCAAGGGGCGAGGTGGGCCTACGAGCAGTACTTC. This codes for CASSPQGARWAYEQYF.

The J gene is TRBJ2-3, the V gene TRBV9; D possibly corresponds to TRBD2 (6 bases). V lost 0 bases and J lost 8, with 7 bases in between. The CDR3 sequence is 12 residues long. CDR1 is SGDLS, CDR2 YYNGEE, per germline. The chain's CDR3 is CASSVAGVTQYF. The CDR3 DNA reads TGTGCCAGCAGCGTAGCGGGGGTTACGCAGTATTTT.